One and the same sample provided the 21 T cell receptor beta chains below, sequenced in a study of blood T cell repertoires in COVID-19. Libraries were prepared by immunoSEQ multiplex PCR; TCRdb keeps only in-frame clonotypes and omits some of them. Of some 310,000 clones listed, around 87% are singletons. Source material: peripheral blood. All receptors derive from a man aged 45 to 65 with active or convalescent COVID-19.

The chain uses TRBV5-1 and TRBJ2-2; a weak D match, TRBD1 (5 bases). CDR1 and CDR2 from the germline V gene are SGHRS and YFSETQ. Trimming cost V 2 bases and J 7 bases, with 9 bases left between them. The CDR3 covers 13 residues. The CDR3 protein is CASSLTTGGELFF. The CDR3, as DNA: TGCGCCAGCAGCTTAACCACAGGCGGGGAGCTGTTTTTT.

This clone was detected only a few times. The rearrangement links TRBV6-1 to TRBJ1-4, with D perhaps matching TRBD1 (5 bases). The CDR3 contains 15 residues. The V gene's germline CDR1 is MNHNS and CDR2 SASEGT. V dropped 0 bases and J dropped 5 bases, with 10 bases sitting between them. The CDR3 nucleotides read TGTGCCAGCAGTGAAGCAGCGGGGGTCAATGAAAAACTGTTTTTT. Translating gives CASSEAAGVNEKLFF.

This clone was detected a few times. This CDR3 reads CASSNRGIAEAFF. Here the CDR3 DNA reads TGTGCCAGCAGCAACAGGGGGATCGCTGAAGCTTTCTTT. This chain joins TRBV21-1 and TRBJ1-1; TRBD1, as called in the table, went unchecked against the DNA. TRBV21-1 is termed a pseudogene. This CDR3 contains 13 residues.

J is TRBJ2-1 and V is TRBV3-1 (or the pseudogene TRBV3-2); 7 nucleotides agree with TRBD2. CDR3 size: 16 residues. CDR1 and CDR2 from the germline V gene are LGHDT and YNNKEL (reference sequence). With V trimmed by 1 base and J by 8 bases, 11 bases remained unmatched. The CDR3 nucleotides are TGTGCCAGCAGCCAAGGGACTAGGTCCCCTTCGGATGAGCAGTTCTTC. It yields the protein CASSQGTRSPSDEQFF.

This chain links TRBV28 with TRBJ1-4; D might be TRBD1 (5 bases). Germline V gene sequence: CDR1 MDHEN, CDR2 SYDVKM. Trimming stripped 5 bases from V and 0 bases from J, with 10 bases between. The CDR3 spans 15 residues. Here the CDR3 reads CASSRAGATNEKLFF. For the CDR3, the DNA is TGTGCCAGCAGTCGGGCGGGGGCAACTAATGAAAAACTGTTTTTT.

The V and J genes are TRBV2 and TRBJ1-6; TRBD1 aligns across 8 bases. Trimming at V came to 6 bases and at J to 7 bases, leaving 5 bases not matched to a gene. Per germline, CDR1 SNHLY and CDR2 FYNNEI. The CDR3 is 14 amino acids. Here the CDR3 DNA reads TGTGCCAGCAGGGAGGGACAGGCGAATTCACCCCTCCACTTT. Encoded protein: CASREGQANSPLHF.

V gene TRBV6-5 combines with J gene TRBJ1-3, with D unresolved. V shed 6 bases and J shed 0 bases, with 9 bases lying between them. Germline V lookup: CDR1 MNHEY, CDR2 SVGAGI. This CDR3 has 14 amino acids. The CDR3 protein is CASRGRFSGNTIYF. The CDR3, as DNA: TGTGCCAGCAGGGGCAGGTTCTCTGGAAACACCATATATTTT.

This clone was detected a few times. The genes are TRBV5-1 and TRBJ2-5, with D unclear. V was clipped by 2 bases and J by 7 bases, with 12 bases between them. The germline CDR1 and CDR2 sequences are SGHRS and YFSETQ. This CDR3 has 13 residues. CDR3: CASSFIQPGTQYF. The CDR3 nucleotides read TGCGCCAGCAGCTTTATACAGCCTGGGACCCAGTACTTC. Full variable domain (rest looked up from reference TRBV5-1 and TRBJ2-5): KAGVTQTPRYLIKTRGQQVTLSCSPISGHRSVSWYQQTPGQGLQFLFEYFSETQRNKGNFPGRFSGRQFSNSRSEMNVSTLELGDSALYLCASSFIQPGTQYFGPGTRLLVL.

The rearrangement links TRBV24-1 to TRBJ1-1; the D is unclear. The CDR3 covers 13 residues. The V and J ends lost 5 bases and 0 bases respectively, with 6 bases between them. Germline-derived CDR1 and CDR2 are KGHDR and SFDVKD. The CDR3, as DNA: TGTGCCACCAGTGGGACTCTGAACACTGAAGCTTTCTTT. It yields the protein CATSGTLNTEAFF.

This chain connects TRBV5-1 to TRBJ2-7; 10 bases align to TRBD1. Germline V CDR1 and CDR2: SGHRS, YFSETQ. With V trimmed by 4 bases and J by 7 bases, 11 bases remained unmatched. The CDR3 covers 15 residues. The CDR3 spells CASSPGTGVEGEQYF. In DNA form, the CDR3 reads TGCGCCAGCAGCCCCGGGACAGGGGTTGAGGGAGAGCAGTACTTC.

The rearrangement joins TRBV21-1 to TRBJ2-7; TRBD2, the table's D call, lacks a check against the DNA. TRBV21-1 is listed as a pseudogene. The length of the CDR3 is 16 residues. CDR3 in amino acids: CASSLPGLFRSYEQYF. The DNA of the CDR3 is TGTGCCAGCAGCCTCCCGGGTCTATTTCGCTCCTACGAGCAGTACTTC.

The rearrangement uses TRBV12-5 and TRBJ2-5; TRBD1 might be the D (7 bases). This CDR3 is 17 amino acids long. The germline gives CDR1 LGHNT, CDR2 FRNRAP. V lost 0 bases and J 4 bases, leaving 18 bases between the germline ends. The CDR3 bases are TGTGCTAGTGGTTTGGTTCACCAGGGGGGTTATACAGAGACCCAGTACTTC. Translated: CASGLVHQGGYTETQYF. Full variable domain (outside the CDR3, taken from reference TRBV12-5 and TRBJ2-5): DARVTQTPRHKVTEMGQEVTMRCQPILGHNTVFWYRQTMMQGLELLAYFRNRAPLDDSGMPKDRFSAEMPDATLATLKIQPSEPRDSAVYFCASGLVHQGGYTETQYFGPGTRLLVL.

The chain carries TRBV11-2 and TRBJ1-1, with D possibly matching TRBD1 (5 bases). This CDR3 contains 13 residues. Germline V CDR1 and CDR2: SGHAT, FQNNGV. V shed 0 bases and J shed 6 bases, with 8 bases lying between them. Written as DNA, the CDR3 is TGTGCCAGCAGCTTAGAGGGGCAGTCTGAAGCTTTCTTT. It translates to CASSLEGQSEAFF.

V usage is TRBV19 and J usage is TRBJ2-7; no definite D call. This CDR3 has 14 residues. The ends were cut back, 6 bases at V and 0 bases at J, with 12 bases in the middle. CDR1 and CDR2 (germline): LNHDA, SQIVND (reference sequence). The CDR3 is CASSRIISSYEQYF. The DNA for the CDR3 is TGTGCCAGTAGCAGAATAATATCCTCCTACGAGCAGTACTTC.

This clone has a handful of counts. The V gene is TRBV5-6, the J gene TRBJ2-7, with D possibly matching TRBD1 (6 bases). V lost 4 bases to trimming and J lost 4 bases, with 12 bases between them. There are 13 residues in the CDR3. Germline CDR1 and CDR2: SGHDT and YYEEEE. CDR3 DNA: TGTGCCAGCAGCCTGGGGACACTTTACGAGCAGTACTTC. It translates to CASSLGTLYEQYF.

V and J are TRBV5-1 and TRBJ2-5; TRBD2 aligns across 9 bases. This CDR3 spans 14 amino acids. Germline V gives CDR1 SGHRS, CDR2 YFSETQ. J gave up 4 bases and V 0 bases, and 1 base lay outside the gene matches. The CDR3 DNA reads TGCGCCAGCAGCTTGGGACTAGCGGCAGAGACCCAGTACTTC. It codes for CASSLGLAAETQYF.

V and J are TRBV4-3 and TRBJ1-4; no clear D. The CDR3 extends over 13 amino acids. CDR1 is LGHNA, CDR2 YSLEER, per germline. Trimming took 0 bases from V and 11 from J, leaving 10 bases between them. The CDR3 coding sequence is TGCGCCAGCAGCCAAGATTACACGAGGAAACTGTTTTTT. It encodes CASSQDYTRKLFF.

The chain links TRBV27 to TRBJ1-4; 7 positions match TRBD1. The CDR3 has 14 residues. CDR1 and CDR2 (germline): MNHEY, SMNVEV (reference sequence). The V gene end was trimmed by 2 bases and the J gene end by 7 bases; junction bases not matched to a gene: 4. The CDR3 coding sequence is TGTGCCAGCAGTTTAGACAGGGTGGCTGAAAAACTGTTTTTT. Encoded protein: CASSLDRVAEKLFF.

With regard to this clone: The identical CDR3 is also encoded by other nucleotide sequences in the sample. The chain employs TRBV28 and TRBJ1-5, with D perhaps TRBD1 (6 bases). CDR3 length equals 15 residues. The germline V gene has CDR1 MDHEN and CDR2 SYDVKM. Trimming removed 2 bases from V and 4 bases from J, with 12 bases in between. CDR3 nucleotide sequence: TGTGCCAGCAGTTTACTGGGGGCGGGTAATCAGCCCCAGCATTTT. Translated: CASSLLGAGNQPQHF.

Remarks on this clone: The same CDR3 arises from other DNA sequences in this sample as well. The chain has TRBV7-3 and TRBJ1-2; 8 bases match TRBD1. This CDR3 comprises 13 residues. Trimming removed 1 base from V and 6 bases from J; junction bases left unmatched: 1. Germline V gene lookup returns CDR1 SGHTA and CDR2 FQGTGA. CDR3 in DNA: TGTGCCAGCAGCTTAAGACAGGGGAATGGCTACACCTTC. It specifies CASSLRQGNGYTF. Drawing the rest from reference TRBV7-3 and TRBJ1-2, the complete variable domain is GAGVSQTPSNKVTEKGKYVELRCDPISGHTALYWYRQSLGQGPEFLIYFQGTGAADDSGLPNDRFFAVRPEGSVSTLKIQRTERGDSAVYLCASSLRQGNGYTFGSGTRLTVV.

V gene TRBV5-1 combines with J gene TRBJ1-3; 7 bases match TRBD1. The CDR3 is 14 amino acids. CDR1 and CDR2 (germline): SGHRS, YFSETQ. The trim removed 5 bases at V and 4 bases at J, leaving 6 bases unmatched. For the CDR3, the DNA is TGCGCCAGCAGTCGGGACAGCTCAGGAAACACCATATATTTT. This codes for CASSRDSSGNTIYF. The entire variable domain, with the rest obtained from reference TRBV5-1 and TRBJ1-3, is as follows: KAGVTQTPRYLIKTRGQQVTLSCSPISGHRSVSWYQQTPGQGLQFLFEYFSETQRNKGNFPGRFSGRQFSNSRSEMNVSTLELGDSALYLCASSRDSSGNTIYFGEGSWLTVV.